These 31 T cell receptor beta chains came from one sample sequenced in a study of tissue T cells after allogeneic stem cell transplantation (dated by TCRdb to between 2021 and 2024). Library creation used the immunoSEQ multiplex PCR assay. What TCRdb holds here is the immuneACCESS table cut down to in-frame rearrangements. Part of the clones is not present; checked against another copy, under half of the missing clones reflect an unresolved V gene, and the others are unexplained. The sample table records 6,000 to 7,500 clones; roughly 45% of these occur just once. The ten largest clones capture 2% to 2.5% of the sample. In light of the paper, this sample's time point label describes: mouse harvest day 7 after allogeneic transplant. Each mouse graft, delivered by tail vein injection, combined 10^6 splenic CD5+ T cells with 10^7 T-cell-depleted bone marrow cells. Sequenced material: skin. Every receptor here comes from a female BALB/c mouse given C57BL/6 T cells with graft-versus-host disease after an allogeneic hematopoietic cell transplant.

This clone has only a few counts. Mouse names are used for the genes. The DNA ends 1 residue before the CDR3 does, and the rest of the CDR3 is filled in from the germline J gene. This chain connects TRBV23 to TRBJ1-5. The germline V gene encodes CDR1 KGHTA and CDR2 FQNQQP. This CDR3 comprises 13 residues. CDR3 bases read: TGCTCCAGCAGCTGGGACAACAACCAGGCTCCGCTT. The encoded protein is CSSSWDNNQAPL. The whole CDR3 sequence reads CSSSWDNNQAPLF.

In the case of this clone: Gene names are the mouse ones. From the germline J gene comes the end of the CDR3, since the read stops 1 residue before it. The V call is TRBV23, the J call TRBJ1-3; TRBD1 is taken as the D call from the table, unchecked against the DNA. Germline assignment: CDR1 KGHTA and CDR2 FQNQQP. The CDR3 spans 13 residues. CDR3 loop: CSSSHSSGNTLYF. The CDR3 bases that were read are TGCTCCAGCAGTCACAGTTCTGGAAATACGCTCTAT.

Only one count was recorded for this clone. Here the gene names and germline are mouse. The read halts 1 residue ahead of the CDR3 end, with the missing end drawn from the germline J gene. The chain employs TRBV3 and TRBJ1-2; D is possibly TRBD1 (5 bases). With 3 bases removed from V and 1 base from J, the gap between germline ends came to 6 bases. The CDR3 spans 13 residues. Per germline, CDR1 SNHLY and CDR2 FYNGKV (reference sequence). The covered CDR3 bases are TGTGCCAGCAGCTTCAGGGTAAACTCCGACTACACC. Its protein is CASSFRVNSDYT. The CDR3, in full, reads CASSFRVNSDYTF.

On this clone: Germline and genes: mouse. The CDR3 goes on 1 residue after the read ends, and that part is filled in from the germline J gene. The rearrangement links TRBV13-2 to TRBJ2-4; D is uncertain. Germline-derived CDR1 and CDR2 are NNHNN and SYGAGS (reference sequence). The CDR3 runs 14 residues. V was cut by 0 bases and J by 2 bases, with 7 bases left in between. Partial CDR3 DNA: TGTGCCAGCGGTGATGCACCACATCAAAACACCTTGTAC. This translates into CASGDAPHQNTLY. The CDR3 reads in full as CASGDAPHQNTLYF.

This clone is categorized as medium-sized. Each gene name is a mouse one. The sequence runs out 1 residue before the end of the CDR3; the remainder is reconstructed from the germline J gene. The rearrangement joins TRBV26 to TRBJ2-7; 11 bases map to TRBD2. The CDR3 is 14 amino acids. Germline V lookup: CDR1 KGHPV, CDR2 FQNQEV (reference sequence). The trim removed 2 bases at V and 4 bases at J, leaving 1 base unmatched. The CDR3 loop reads CASSLGDWGYEQYF. The sequenced part of the CDR3 DNA is TGTGCCAGCAGTCTGGGGGACTGGGGGTATGAACAGTAC. The variable domain in full, completed from reference TRBV26 and TRBJ2-7, reads NSKVIQTPRYLVKGQGQKAKMRCIPEKGHPVVFWYQQNKNNEFKFLINFQNQEVLQQIDMTEKRFSAECPSNSPCSLEIQSSEAGDSALYLCASSLGDWGYEQYFGPGTRLTVL.

As regards this clone: Gene names denote mouse genes. The read ends 1 residue shy of where the CDR3 ends; the end is completed using the germline J gene. V is TRBV26 and J is TRBJ2-4; TRBD2 matches at 8 bases. The CDR3 spans 13 residues. CDR1 is KGHPV and CDR2 is FQNQEV in the germline V gene (reference sequence). Trimming cost V 4 bases and J 8 bases; bases outside gene matches: 5. The covered CDR3 bases are TGTGCCAGCAGTCAGGCTGGGGGGTCCACCTTGTAC. Its protein is CASSQAGGSTLY. The whole CDR3 protein is CASSQAGGSTLYF.

With regard to this clone: The genes are named according to mouse. The read ends 1 residue early relative to the CDR3; the germline J gene fills the gap. V gene TRBV13-3 combines with J gene TRBJ2-1, with D uncertain. Germline V gene sequence: CDR1 NNHDY, CDR2 SYVADS. V lost 1 base and J lost 0, with 5 bases in between. The CDR3 has 14 residues. CDR3 in amino acids: CASSDTFNYAEQFF. Partial CDR3 DNA: TGTGCCAGCAGTGATACGTTTAACTATGCTGAGCAGTTC.

There are a few counts of this clone. Gene names and germline match the mouse. Read sequence stops 1 residue before the CDR3 end, and the germline J gene provides the missing end. The genes are TRBV3 and TRBJ1-3; TRBD1 is a possible D gene (6 bases). In germline, CDR1 is SNHLY, CDR2 FYNGKV (reference sequence). The CDR3 spans 15 residues. Trimming cost V 5 bases and J 1 base, with 12 bases left between them. The CDR3 sequence: CASSGPGQSGNTLYF. The sequenced CDR3 bases are TGTGCCAGCAGCGGTCCGGGACAATCTGGAAATACGCTCTAT.

This clone has more than one count but fewer than ten. Gene names denote mouse genes. Sequencing ends 1 residue short of the CDR3 end; the germline J gene provides the rest. The chain links TRBV13-2 to TRBJ1-4, with D possibly TRBD1 on 6 matching bases. V lost 0 bases, J lost 3 bases, and 12 bases lay in between. Germline assignment: CDR1 NNHNN and CDR2 SYGAGS (reference sequence). This CDR3 has 16 amino acids. The CDR3 loop is CASGDAGRGANERLFF. The part of the CDR3 DNA that was read is TGTGCCAGCGGTGATGCAGGCAGGGGTGCCAACGAAAGATTATTT.

Comments on this clone: The listed genes are named as in mouse. The DNA ends 1 residue before the CDR3 does, and the rest of the CDR3 is filled in from the germline J gene. J is TRBJ2-1 and V is TRBV13-1, with 9 bases aligning to TRBD1. CDR3 length equals 14 residues. With V trimmed by 5 bases and J by 7 bases, 7 bases remained unmatched. Per the germline V gene, CDR1 is NSHNY and CDR2 is SYGAGN. The CDR3 DNA, read in part, is TGTGCCAGCAGCCTCCGGGACAGGGACGCTGAGCAGTTC. Its translation is CASSLRDRDAEQF. The full CDR3 sequence reads CASSLRDRDAEQFF.

This clone occurred a few times. Gene and germline names: mouse. Sequencing ends 1 residue short of the CDR3 end; the germline J gene provides the rest. The chain recombines TRBV12-2 with TRBJ2-3, with 8 positions matching TRBD1. The CDR3 length is 16 residues. Germline CDR1 is SGHLS and CDR2 is HYDKME. Trimming cost V 0 bases and J 0 bases; bases outside gene matches: 4. The sequenced CDR3 bases are TGTGCCAGCTCTCTCGGTCAGGGGGCTAGTGCAGAAACGCTGTAT. Encoded protein: CASSLGQGASAETLY. The full CDR3 protein is CASSLGQGASAETLYF.

Note on this clone: Germline and genes here are mouse. The missing CDR3 end, 1 residue past where the read stops, is filled in from the germline J gene. The chain uses TRBV5 and TRBJ2-5; TRBD1 aligns across 11 bases. This CDR3 is 14 amino acids long. V dropped 1 base and J dropped 7; count of bases not matched to a gene: 1. Germline-derived CDR1 and CDR2 are LGHNA and YNLKQL (reference sequence). CDR3 DNA (partial): TGTGCCAGCAGCCAAGGGGACAGGGGGAACACCCAGTAC. This sequence encodes CASSQGDRGNTQY. The entire CDR3 sequence reads CASSQGDRGNTQYF.

A remark on this clone: Gene and germline names: mouse. The sequenced fragment ends 1 residue before the CDR3 boundary, so the rest is inferred from the germline J gene. This sequence joins TRBV14 and TRBJ2-2; TRBD1 agrees at 11 bases. The germline V gene has CDR1 SGHDT and CDR2 FRDEAV. With V trimmed by 6 bases and J by 3 bases, 7 bases remained unmatched. This CDR3 has 16 residues. The CDR3 spells CASIPGQGGDTGQLYF. CDR3 DNA (partial): TGTGCCAGCATCCCGGGACAGGGGGGGGACACCGGGCAGCTCTAC.

This clone is deemed medium-sized (0.01 to 0.1%). Mouse gene names and germline throughout. From the germline J gene comes the end of the CDR3, since the read stops 1 residue before it. The chain is built from TRBV26 and TRBJ1-4, with D tentatively TRBD1 (6 bases). The V gene's germline CDR1 is KGHPV and CDR2 FQNQEV (reference sequence). V gave up 1 base and J gave up 5 bases, with 11 bases separating them. The CDR3 has 15 amino acids. The CDR3 bases that were read are TGTGCCAGCAGTCTGTATAGGACAGTAAACGAAAGATTATTT. Translated, it gives CASSLYRTVNERLF. In full, the CDR3 is CASSLYRTVNERLFF.

Remarks on this clone: Gene names and germline match the mouse. The read finishes 1 residue shy of the CDR3 end, and the germline J gene is used to complete it. V gene TRBV26 combines with J gene TRBJ2-5, with 9 bases that match TRBD2. Trimming cost V 4 bases and J 2 bases; bases outside gene matches: 1. Germline values: CDR1 KGHPV, CDR2 FQNQEV (reference sequence). There are 14 residues in the CDR3. The CDR3: CASSRLGAQDTQYF. The CDR3 bases that were read are TGTGCCAGCAGTCGACTGGGGGCCCAAGACACCCAGTAC. Using reference TRBV26 and TRBJ2-5 for the parts outside the CDR3, the full variable domain is NSKVIQTPRYLVKGQGQKAKMRCIPEKGHPVVFWYQQNKNNEFKFLINFQNQEVLQQIDMTEKRFSAECPSNSPCSLEIQSSEAGDSALYLCASSRLGAQDTQYFGPGTRLLVL.

Note on this clone: Gene names follow the mouse nomenclature. The missing CDR3 end, 1 residue past where the read stops, is filled in from the germline J gene. The genes are TRBV3 and TRBJ2-7; 10 bases fit TRBD2. Germline CDR1 SNHLY, CDR2 FYNGKV (reference sequence). The V gene end was trimmed by 2 bases and the J gene end by 1 base; junction bases not matched to a gene: 2. The CDR3 runs to 15 residues. CDR3 bases read: TGTGCCAGCAGCTTATCTGGGGGGGCGTCCTATGAACAGTAC. Translated: CASSLSGGASYEQY. The complete CDR3 sequence is CASSLSGGASYEQYF.

This clone was seen more than once but under ten times. The listed genes are named as in mouse. The read gets to within 1 residue of the CDR3 end, and the germline J gene fills in the rest. This sequence joins TRBV16 and TRBJ2-1; D may correspond to TRBD1 or TRBD2 (5 bases each). CDR1 SGHSA and CDR2 FRNQAP come from the germline V gene. Trimming left V 0 bases short and J 3 bases short, with 9 bases between. This CDR3 spans 15 amino acids. CDR3 bases read: TGTGCAAGCAGCTTAGATCCCGGGACCTATGCTGAGCAGTTC. Translated, it gives CASSLDPGTYAEQF. The whole CDR3 reads CASSLDPGTYAEQFF. The full variable domain, with the rest looked up from reference TRBV16 and TRBJ2-1, is NAGVIQTPRHKVTGKGQEATLWCEPISGHSAVFWYRQTIVQGLEFLTYFRNQAPIDDSGMPKERFSAQMPNQSHSTLKIQSTQPQDSAVYLCASSLDPGTYAEQFFGPGTRLTVL.

With respect to this clone: Gene names and germline match the mouse. The CDR3 is cut off 1 residue early in the read; its end comes from the germline J gene. This rearrangement joins TRBV26 to TRBJ1-1, with 8 bases lining up with TRBD1. CDR1 is KGHPV, CDR2 FQNQEV, per germline (reference sequence). The J segment lost 10 bases and the V segment lost 2 bases, leaving 3 bases of the junction unmatched. CDR3 size: 12 residues. The covered CDR3 bases are TGTGCCAGCAGTCTGGTACAGGGGGGAGTCTTC. Amino acid sequence: CASSLVQGGVF. The CDR3 reads in full as CASSLVQGGVFF.

For this clone: Gene names refer to mouse genes. The read terminates 1 residue before the CDR3 end, so the remaining end is supplied by the germline J gene. J is TRBJ2-7 and V is TRBV24, with D hard to call. The CDR3 consists of 13 residues. V lost 0 bases and J lost 7, with 10 bases in between. Germline CDR1 and CDR2: KGHTA and FRNEEI. The CDR3 sequence: CASSLYEGGEQYF. The sequenced part of the CDR3 DNA is TGTGCCAGCAGTCTGTATGAGGGCGGGGAACAGTAC.

About this clone itself: Mouse names are used for the genes. The read terminates 1 residue ahead of where the CDR3 ends, so the germline J gene completes it. This chain links TRBV4 with TRBJ1-6; 7 bases map to TRBD1. TRBJ1-6 has ORF status, its function being uncertain. The CDR3 is made up of 14 amino acids. Germline V gives CDR1 LGHDT, CDR2 YNNKQL (reference sequence). V shed 3 bases and J 7 bases; nucleotides not matched to a gene: 3. The CDR3 bases that were read are TGTGCCAGCAGCTACGGGGACAGAAATTCGCCCCTCTAC. It specifies CASSYGDRNSPLY. The entire CDR3 sequence reads CASSYGDRNSPLYF.

This clone was observed a handful of times. The genes are named according to mouse. Coverage ceases 1 residue before the CDR3 finishes, and the germline J gene fills in the end. The chain combines TRBV26 with TRBJ2-5; possibly TRBD1 for D (6 bases). Trimming left V 6 bases short and J 3 bases short, with 10 bases between. Germline V gene lookup returns CDR1 KGHPV and CDR2 FQNQEV (reference sequence). This CDR3 has 13 amino acids. The sequenced CDR3 bases are TGTGCCAGCAGCCCGGGACAACAAGACACCCAGTAC. Translated, it gives CASSPGQQDTQY. The entire CDR3 sequence reads CASSPGQQDTQYF.

In this sample, this clone turned up a few times. The gene names given are mouse names. This CDR3 reads CASSWTGYEQYF. The DNA read from the CDR3 is TGTGCCAGCAGCTGGACTGGTTATGAACAGTAC. The V call is TRBV15, the J call TRBJ2-7; 7 positions match TRBD2. The sequenced fragment ends 1 residue before the CDR3 boundary, so the rest is inferred from the germline J gene. This CDR3 has 12 residues. After removal of 6 bases from V and 4 bases from J, the junction contained 3 bases not matched to a gene. CDR1 is SGHND and CDR2 is FRSKSL in the germline V gene.

Comment on this clone: Gene and germline names: mouse. The read halts 1 residue ahead of the CDR3 end, with the missing end drawn from the germline J gene. The J gene is TRBJ2-1, the V gene TRBV15; TRBD1 is a possible D gene (6 bases). The length of the CDR3 is 13 residues. In germline, CDR1 is SGHND, CDR2 FRSKSL. Trimming pared 5 bases from V and 7 bases from J, leaving 12 bases between. This CDR3 reads CASSPGVRAEQFF. CDR3 bases read: TGTGCCAGCAGTCCAGGGGTGAGGGCTGAGCAGTTC.

On this clone itself: Germline and genes: mouse. The sequenced CDR3 bases are TGTGCCAGCAGTCTCTACAATTCCTATAATTCGCCCCTCTAC. Its protein is CASSLYNSYNSPLY. The CDR3 in full is CASSLYNSYNSPLYF. The rearrangement joins TRBV26 to TRBJ1-6; D is unresolved. The CDR3 end lies 1 residue beyond the end of the read and is filled in from the germline J gene. TRBJ1-6 is filed as an ORF, its function uncertain. CDR1 is KGHPV and CDR2 is FQNQEV in the germline V gene (reference sequence). The CDR3 contains 15 residues. V was trimmed by 3 bases and J by 0 bases, leaving 6 bases between them.

For this clone: Gene names are the mouse ones. The read finishes 1 residue shy of the CDR3 end, and the germline J gene is used to complete it. This rearrangement joins TRBV16 to TRBJ2-5; 12 bases map to TRBD1. This CDR3 comprises 14 residues. The V and J ends lost 8 bases and 3 bases, in that order; junction bases with no gene match: 3. Germline CDR1 reads SGHSA; CDR2 reads FRNQAP. The sequenced part of the CDR3 DNA is TGTGCAAGCGGGACAGGGGGCGGGCAAGACACCCAGTAC. As protein: CASGTGGGQDTQY. The entire CDR3 protein reads CASGTGGGQDTQYF.

This clone was picked up a small number of times. Mouse gene names and germline throughout. The DNA ends 1 residue before the CDR3 does, and the rest of the CDR3 is filled in from the germline J gene. The V and J genes are TRBV3 and TRBJ2-4, with D uncertain. The CDR3 extends over 11 amino acids. Germline-derived CDR1 and CDR2 are SNHLY and FYNGKV (reference sequence). Trimming left V 2 bases short and J 3 bases short, with 0 bases between. Incomplete CDR3 DNA: TGTGCCAGCAGCTTACAAAACACCTTGTAC. Translating gives CASSLQNTLY. From start to end, the CDR3 is CASSLQNTLYF.

This clone was counted between two and nine times. Gene and germline names: mouse. From the germline J gene comes the end of the CDR3, since the read stops 1 residue before it. The chain carries TRBV17 and TRBJ1-1; tentatively, D is TRBD1 (6 bases). The CDR3 sequence is 16 residues long. From germline, CDR1 is MNHDT and CDR2 YYDKIL. Deletions cut 0 bases from V and 3 bases from J, with 14 bases between. CDR3 DNA, as far as it was read: TGTGCTAGCAGTAGAGATGTACGGGGGGCAGACACAGAAGTCTTC. Protein product: CASSRDVRGADTEVF. The entire CDR3 sequence reads CASSRDVRGADTEVFF.

This clone showed up just once. Genes and germline are mouse. The read gets to within 1 residue of the CDR3 end, and the germline J gene fills in the rest. The chain uses TRBV26 and TRBJ2-4; D is uncertain. The germline V gene has CDR1 KGHPV and CDR2 FQNQEV (reference sequence). The CDR3 spans 11 residues. V was cut by 0 bases and J by 5 bases, with 0 bases left in between. CDR3 protein: CASSLSNTLYF. CDR3 bases read: TGTGCCAGCAGTCTGTCAAACACCTTGTAC. The full variable domain, in which reference TRBV26 and TRBJ2-4 provide the parts outside the CDR3, is NSKVIQTPRYLVKGQGQKAKMRCIPEKGHPVVFWYQQNKNNEFKFLINFQNQEVLQQIDMTEKRFSAECPSNSPCSLEIQSSEAGDSALYLCASSLSNTLYFGAGTRLSVL.

On this clone itself: The genes and germline here are from mouse. The CDR3 region is CSSSQSRGGNTGQLYF. The DNA read from the CDR3 is TGCTCCAGCAGTCAATCCAGGGGAGGGAACACCGGGCAGCTCTAC. The chain employs TRBV23 and TRBJ2-2; TRBD1, the table's D call, was not compared with the DNA. The sequenced fragment ends 1 residue before the CDR3 boundary, so the rest is inferred from the germline J gene. There are 16 residues in the CDR3. Germline values: CDR1 KGHTA, CDR2 FQNQQP.

A word on this clone: The gene symbols are mouse symbols. With the read ending 1 residue before the CDR3 end, the germline J gene is used to fill in that end. The chain is built from TRBV26 and TRBJ1-1; D is possibly TRBD1 (6 bases). Germline V CDR1 and CDR2: KGHPV, FQNQEV (reference sequence). Trimming pared 2 bases from V and 4 bases from J, leaving 11 bases between. The CDR3 covers 14 residues. The CDR3 spells CASSLRGGGTEVFF. CDR3 bases read: TGTGCCAGCAGTCTGAGGGGGGGCGGCACAGAAGTCTTC.

Regarding this clone: Genes here carry mouse names. The CDR3: CASSQEGNSAETLYF. The DNA read from the CDR3 is TGTGCCAGCAGCCAAGAAGGCAATAGTGCAGAAACGCTGTAT. The chain employs TRBV5 and TRBJ2-3; D is unclear. The read is 1 residue too short to cover the CDR3 end, so that end is filled in from the germline J gene. Trimming removed 0 bases from V and 0 bases from J, with 7 bases in between. This CDR3 region has 15 residues. Germline loops: CDR1 LGHNA, CDR2 YNLKQL (reference sequence).